This T cell receptor beta chain was retrieved from a study of cytomegalovirus exposure and HLA in healthy donors. About the study: Among the 300 to 400 donors who were genotyped, 70% to 90% fell in the genetic ancestry cluster that is associated with self-reported Caucasian donors.

A word on this clone: The antigen is unknown.

Whole-study findings and limits: In a later analysis, a missense DCLRE1C variant was linked to TCR beta V- and J-gene trimming. Diagnosis of cytomegalovirus status made by the classifier reportedly showed high specificity and sensitivity.

V dropped 10 bases and J dropped 4 bases, with 14 bases sitting between them. Germline CDR1 SNHLY, CDR2 FYNNEI. The CDR3 sequence is 12 residues long. The PCR had 60 Vbeta and 13 Jbeta primers. Generated by immunoSEQ multiplex PCR, the TCRdb table keeps only in-frame clones and is missing some. Seen here are around 50,000 clones, roughly 80% observed once, and the top ten hold roughly 4.5%. The V gene is TRBV2, the J gene TRBJ2-7, with D possibly matching TRBD1 (5 bases). The clonotype was recovered from a young man in good health and CMV-seronegative. Sequencing was done on a sample of PBMCs. The CDR3 DNA reads as TGTGCCACCAGGACAAGTTCTTACGAGCAGTACTTC. Translated, it gives CATRTSSYEQYF. The complete variable domain, with remaining parts taken from reference TRBV2 and TRBJ2-7, reads EPEVTQTPSHQVTQMGQEVILRCVPISNHLYFYWYRQILGQKVEFLVSFYNNEISEKSEIFDDQFSVERPDGSNFTLKIRSTKLEDSAMYFCATRTSSYEQYFGPGTRLTVT.